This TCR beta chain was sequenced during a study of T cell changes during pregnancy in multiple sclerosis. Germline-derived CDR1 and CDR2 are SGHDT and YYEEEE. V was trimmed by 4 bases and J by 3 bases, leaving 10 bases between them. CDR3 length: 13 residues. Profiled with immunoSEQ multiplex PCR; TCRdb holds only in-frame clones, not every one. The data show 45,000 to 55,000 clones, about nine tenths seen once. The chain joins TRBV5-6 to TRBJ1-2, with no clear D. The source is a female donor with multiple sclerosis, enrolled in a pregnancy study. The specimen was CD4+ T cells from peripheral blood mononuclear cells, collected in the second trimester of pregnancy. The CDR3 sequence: CASSTGVHYGYTF. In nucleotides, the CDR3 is TGTGCCAGCAGCACGGGAGTCCACTATGGCTACACCTTC.